The source of this T cell receptor beta chain is a study of blood T cell repertoires in COVID-19. Allocation to cohorts depended on clinical history reported by the participants. CDR1 and CDR2 from the germline V gene are LGHNA and YNFKEQ. The CDR3 covers 14 residues. Trimming cost V 0 bases and J 5 bases, with 7 bases left between them. Assay: immunoSEQ multiplex PCR; the TCRdb copy retains only in-frame clones and omits some. Among under 500,000 clones listed, roughly nine tenths were seen once. Sequenced material: PBMCs or T cells enriched from blood (not recorded which). This sequence was found in a man younger than 45 who had recovered from COVID-19. This chain uses TRBV4-2 with TRBJ2-2; D unresolved. The CDR3 sequence is CASSQDSRTGELFF. DNA for the CDR3: TGTGCCAGCAGCCAAGATAGTCGGACCGGGGAGCTGTTTTTT.